This T cell receptor beta chain is drawn from a study of beta chain features in type 1 diabetes. The germline V gene has CDR1 SGHAT and CDR2 FQNNGV. V lost 5 bases and J 5 bases, leaving 21 bases between the germline ends. This CDR3 has 16 amino acids. Comment on this clone: Its antigen remains unknown.

As every portion of the isolated RNA was reverse transcribed, the sequencing read expressed TCRB transcripts. Clones were read by immunoSEQ multiplex PCR, and TCRdb kept only the in-frame ones, dropping some. The sample yields approximately 260,000 clones, around 24% seen once. Study-wide results and limits: The study found moderately but significantly shorter TCRB CDR3s in all four CD4+ subsets of Type 1 diabetes patients. More deletions and fewer insertions at VDJ junctions were seen in type 1 diabetes patients.

Specimen: naive CD4+ T cells from blood. This clonotype originated in a woman in her twenties or thirties with type 1 diabetes. The rearrangement uses TRBV11-2 and TRBJ1-1; tentatively, D is TRBD1 (6 bases). The CDR3 here is CASSGVQGRGVTEAFF. CDR3 bases: TGTGCCAGCAGCGGTGTCCAGGGCAGGGGAGTTACTGAAGCTTTCTTT.